Below, 5 T cell receptor beta chains from the same sample are listed, as sequenced in a study of cytomegalovirus exposure and HLA in healthy donors. PCR amplification relied on 60 Vbeta primers (plus 13 Jbeta primers). Here immunoSEQ multiplex PCR was the method, and the copy in TCRdb shows in-frame clones only, minus some. Here the sample table reports about 34,000 clones. Sequencing input: PBMCs. The receptors were gathered from a woman in her thirties or forties in good health and CMV-seropositive.

V gene TRBV30 combines with J gene TRBJ1-3; a weak D match, TRBD1 (5 bases). The CDR3 contains 15 residues. Trimming pared 5 bases from V and 0 bases from J, leaving 14 bases between. Germline V gene data show CDR1 as GTSNPN and CDR2 as SVGIG (reference sequence). The CDR3 here is CAWRPRDDSGNTIYF. CDR3 bases: TGTGCCTGGCGACCCAGGGATGACTCTGGAAACACCATATATTTT.

The V and J genes are TRBV5-4 and TRBJ1-2, with D hard to call. V was clipped by 0 bases and J by 2 bases, with 8 bases between them. Germline V lookup: CDR1 SGHNT, CDR2 YYREEE (reference sequence). CDR3 size: 14 residues. CDR3 nucleotide sequence: TGTGCCAGCAGCTTGGCCGGAGGGAACTATGGCTACACCTTC. Its protein is CASSLAGGNYGYTF.

This chain links TRBV28 with TRBJ2-5, with TRBD2 as a possible D gene (6 bases). V lost 7 bases, J lost 4 bases, and 16 bases lay in between. CDR3 size: 14 residues. Germline values: CDR1 MDHEN, CDR2 SYDVKM. CDR3 sequence: CASMETRQIETQYF. The CDR3 DNA follows: TGTGCCAGCATGGAGACTAGGCAAATAGAGACCCAGTACTTC.

V gene TRBV4-1 combines with J gene TRBJ2-1, with D tentatively TRBD1 (5 bases). Trimming removed 0 bases at V and 4 bases at J, with 7 bases between. Germline assignment: CDR1 MGHRA and CDR2 YSYEKL. The CDR3 loop spans 14 amino acids. CDR3 coding DNA: TGCGCCAGCAGCCAAGATGGGGCTTACAATGAGCAGTTCTTC. Protein sequence: CASSQDGAYNEQFF.

This rearrangement joins TRBV6-5 to TRBJ1-2; a possible D gene is TRBD1 (5 bases). Germline assignment: CDR1 MNHEY and CDR2 SVGAGI. The V end was cut by 6 bases, the J end by 4 bases, with 9 bases between. CDR3 length: 12 residues. CDR3 sequence: CASRDTLYGYTF. Here the CDR3 DNA reads TGTGCCAGCAGGGACACGCTCTATGGCTACACCTTC.